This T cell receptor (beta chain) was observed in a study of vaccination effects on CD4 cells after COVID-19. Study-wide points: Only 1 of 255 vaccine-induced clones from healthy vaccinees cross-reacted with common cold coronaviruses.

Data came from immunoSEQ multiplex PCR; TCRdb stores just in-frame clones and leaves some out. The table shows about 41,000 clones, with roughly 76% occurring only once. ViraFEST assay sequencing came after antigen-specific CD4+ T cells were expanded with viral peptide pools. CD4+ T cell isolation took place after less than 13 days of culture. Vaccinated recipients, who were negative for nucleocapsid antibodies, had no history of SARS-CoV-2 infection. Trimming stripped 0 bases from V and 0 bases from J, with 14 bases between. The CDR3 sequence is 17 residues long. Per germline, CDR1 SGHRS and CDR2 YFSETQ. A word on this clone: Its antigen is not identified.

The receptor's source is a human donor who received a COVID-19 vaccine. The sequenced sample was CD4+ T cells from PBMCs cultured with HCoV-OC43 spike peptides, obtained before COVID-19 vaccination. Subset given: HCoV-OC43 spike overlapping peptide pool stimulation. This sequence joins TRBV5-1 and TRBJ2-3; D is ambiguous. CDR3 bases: TGCGCCAGCAGCTTGGCCGGTGGTCAGTCTAGCACAGATACGCAGTATTTT. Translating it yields CASSLAGGQSSTDTQYF.